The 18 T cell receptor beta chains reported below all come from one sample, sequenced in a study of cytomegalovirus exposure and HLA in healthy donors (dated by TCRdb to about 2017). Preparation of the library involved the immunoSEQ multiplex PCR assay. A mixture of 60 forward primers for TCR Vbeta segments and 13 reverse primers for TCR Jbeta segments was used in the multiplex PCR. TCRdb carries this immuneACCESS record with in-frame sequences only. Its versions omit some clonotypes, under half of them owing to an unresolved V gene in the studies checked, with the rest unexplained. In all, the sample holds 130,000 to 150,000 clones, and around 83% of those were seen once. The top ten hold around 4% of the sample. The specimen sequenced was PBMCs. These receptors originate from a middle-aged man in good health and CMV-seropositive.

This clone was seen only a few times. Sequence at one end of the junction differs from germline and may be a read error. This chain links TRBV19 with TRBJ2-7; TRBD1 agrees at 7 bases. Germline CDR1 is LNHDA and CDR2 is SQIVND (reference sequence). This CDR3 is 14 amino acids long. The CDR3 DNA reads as TGTGCCAGTAGTATCCTAGGGGGCTCCAACGAGCAGTACTTC. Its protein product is CASSILGGSNEQYF.

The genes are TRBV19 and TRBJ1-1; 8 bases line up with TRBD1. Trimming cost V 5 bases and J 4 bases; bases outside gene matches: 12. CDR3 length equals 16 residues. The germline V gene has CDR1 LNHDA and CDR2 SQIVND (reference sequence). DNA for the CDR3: TGTGCCAGTAGTCTCGGGACAGGCGACTTTGCCACTGAAGCTTTCTTT. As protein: CASSLGTGDFATEAFF.

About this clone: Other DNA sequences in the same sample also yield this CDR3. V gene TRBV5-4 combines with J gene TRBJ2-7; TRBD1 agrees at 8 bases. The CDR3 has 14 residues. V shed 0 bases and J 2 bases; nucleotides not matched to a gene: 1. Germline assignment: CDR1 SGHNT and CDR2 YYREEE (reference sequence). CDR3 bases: TGTGCCAGCAGCTTGGACAGGGGGACCTACGAGCAGTACTTC. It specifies CASSLDRGTYEQYF.

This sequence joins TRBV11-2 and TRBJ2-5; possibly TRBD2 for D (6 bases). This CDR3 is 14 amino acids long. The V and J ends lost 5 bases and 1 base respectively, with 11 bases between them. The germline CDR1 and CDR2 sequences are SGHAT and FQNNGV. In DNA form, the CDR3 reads TGTGCCAGCAGCCCGAGGAGGGCCCAAGAGACCCAGTACTTC. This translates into CASSPRRAQETQYF.

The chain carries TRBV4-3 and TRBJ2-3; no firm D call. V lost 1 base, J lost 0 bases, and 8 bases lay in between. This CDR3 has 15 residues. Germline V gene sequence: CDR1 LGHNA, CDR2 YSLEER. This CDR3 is CASSQALTSTDTQYF. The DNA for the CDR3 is TGCGCCAGCAGCCAAGCCCTGACTAGCACAGATACGCAGTATTTT.

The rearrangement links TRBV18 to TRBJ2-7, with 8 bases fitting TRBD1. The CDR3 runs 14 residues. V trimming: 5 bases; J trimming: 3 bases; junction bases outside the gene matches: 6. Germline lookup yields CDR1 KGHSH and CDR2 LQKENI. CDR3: CASSARDRFYEQYF. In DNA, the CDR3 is TGTGCCAGCTCAGCCCGGGACAGGTTCTACGAGCAGTACTTC.

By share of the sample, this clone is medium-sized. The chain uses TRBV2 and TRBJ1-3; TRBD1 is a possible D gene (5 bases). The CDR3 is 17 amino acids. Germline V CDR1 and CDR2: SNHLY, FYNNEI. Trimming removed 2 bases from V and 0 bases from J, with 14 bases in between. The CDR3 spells CASSEHQGSSSGNTIYF. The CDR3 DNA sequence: TGTGCCAGCAGTGAACACCAGGGCAGTTCCTCTGGAAACACCATATATTTT.

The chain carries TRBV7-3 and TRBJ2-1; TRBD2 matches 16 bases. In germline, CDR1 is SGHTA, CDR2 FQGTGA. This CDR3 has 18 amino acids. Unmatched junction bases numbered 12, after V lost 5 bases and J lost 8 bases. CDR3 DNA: TGTGCCAGCAGCGCCGAGTCCGGGACTAGCGGGGGGGCCGATGAGCAGTTCTTC. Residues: CASSAESGTSGGADEQFF.

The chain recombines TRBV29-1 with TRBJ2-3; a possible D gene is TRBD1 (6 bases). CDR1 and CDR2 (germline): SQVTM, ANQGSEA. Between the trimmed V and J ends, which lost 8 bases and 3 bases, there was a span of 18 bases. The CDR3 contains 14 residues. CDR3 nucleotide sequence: TGCAGCACATGTTCAGGGGTGGGGACAGATACGCAGTATTTT. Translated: CSTCSGVGTDTQYF.

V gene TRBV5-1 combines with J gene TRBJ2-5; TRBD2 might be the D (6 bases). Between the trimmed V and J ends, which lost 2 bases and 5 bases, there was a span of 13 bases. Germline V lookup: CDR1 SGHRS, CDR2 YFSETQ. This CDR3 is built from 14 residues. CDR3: CASSFLADGETQYF. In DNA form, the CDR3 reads TGCGCCAGCAGCTTTTTAGCGGACGGGGAGACCCAGTACTTC.

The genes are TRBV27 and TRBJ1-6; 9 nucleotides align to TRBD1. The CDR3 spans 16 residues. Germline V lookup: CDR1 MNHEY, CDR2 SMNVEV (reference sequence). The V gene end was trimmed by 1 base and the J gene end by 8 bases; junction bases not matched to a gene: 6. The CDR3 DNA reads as TGTGCCAGCAGTTTATGGGGACAGGGTTATTATTCACCCCTCCACTTT. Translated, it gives CASSLWGQGYYSPLHF.

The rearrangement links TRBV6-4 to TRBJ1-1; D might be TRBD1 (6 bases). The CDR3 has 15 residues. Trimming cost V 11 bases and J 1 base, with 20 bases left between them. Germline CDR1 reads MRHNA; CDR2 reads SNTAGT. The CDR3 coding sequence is TGTGCCTCCAGGCGGGGGCCCCATTCGAACACTGAAGCTTTCTTT. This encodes CASRRGPHSNTEAFF.

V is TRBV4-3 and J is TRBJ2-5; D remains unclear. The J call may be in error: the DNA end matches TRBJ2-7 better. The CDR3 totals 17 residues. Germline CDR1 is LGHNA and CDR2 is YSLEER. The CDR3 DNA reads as TGCGCCAGCAGCCAAGCTTACAGTACCCTATCCTCCTACGAGCAGTACTTC. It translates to CASSQAYSTLSSYEQYF.

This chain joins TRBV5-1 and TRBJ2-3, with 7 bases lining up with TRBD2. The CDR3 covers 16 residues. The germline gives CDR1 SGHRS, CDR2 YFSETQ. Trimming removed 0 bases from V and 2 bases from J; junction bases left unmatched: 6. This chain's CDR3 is CASSLAERGLTDTQYF. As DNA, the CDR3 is TGCGCCAGCAGCTTGGCTGAGCGGGGCCTCACAGATACGCAGTATTTT.

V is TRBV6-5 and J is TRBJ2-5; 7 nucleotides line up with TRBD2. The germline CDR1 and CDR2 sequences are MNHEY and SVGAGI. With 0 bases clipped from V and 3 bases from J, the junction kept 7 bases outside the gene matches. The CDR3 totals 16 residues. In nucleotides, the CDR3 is TGTGCCAGCAGTTACTCCGCTGGGGGGGTCGAAGAGACCCAGTACTTC. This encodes CASSYSAGGVEETQYF.

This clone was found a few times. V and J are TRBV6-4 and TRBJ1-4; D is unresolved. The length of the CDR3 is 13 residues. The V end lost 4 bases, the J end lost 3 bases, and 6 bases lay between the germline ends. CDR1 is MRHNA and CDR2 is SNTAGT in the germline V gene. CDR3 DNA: TGTGCCAGCAGTGTTGGCCCTAATGAAAAACTGTTTTTT. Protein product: CASSVGPNEKLFF.

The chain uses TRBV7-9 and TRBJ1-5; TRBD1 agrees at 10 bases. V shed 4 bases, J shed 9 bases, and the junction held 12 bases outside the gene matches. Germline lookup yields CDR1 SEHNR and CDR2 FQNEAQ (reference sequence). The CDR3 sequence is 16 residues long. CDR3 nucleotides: TGTGCCAGCAGCTCACACCGGGACAGGGGTGGACGGCCCCAGCATTTT. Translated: CASSSHRDRGGRPQHF.

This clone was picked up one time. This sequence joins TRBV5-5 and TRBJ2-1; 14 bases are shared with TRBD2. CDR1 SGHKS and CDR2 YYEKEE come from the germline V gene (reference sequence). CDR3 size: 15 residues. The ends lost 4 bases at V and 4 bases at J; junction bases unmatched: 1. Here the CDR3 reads CASSRTSGGYNEQFF. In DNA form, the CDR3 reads TGTGCCAGCAGCCGGACTAGCGGGGGGTACAATGAGCAGTTCTTC.